The rows below give T cell receptor beta chains drawn from one sample of a study of blood T cell repertoires in COVID-19. This table comes from immunoSEQ multiplex PCR, and its TCRdb copy is limited to in-frame clones, with some not included. The sample lists about 310,000 clones; roughly 91% were seen once. The sequenced sample was peripheral blood. The receptors were gathered from a man in his fifties with active or convalescent COVID-19. CDR3s include the opening cysteine and the closing phenylalanine or tryptophan. A D gene is named only where the DNA matches it firmly. Clone size is stated in some rows and not others, as once, few, many or a class when expanded.

17 | NA | NA | TRBJ2-3 | TRBV7-8 | TGTGCCAGCAGCCACTACAAGTCTAGTTATAGGACAGATACGCAGTATTTT | CASSHYKSSYRTDTQYF
15 | NA | NA | TRBJ1-3 | TRBV15 | TGTGCCACCAGCAGAGACGGGACACTCGGAAACACCATATATTTT | CATSRDGTLGNTIYF
11 | NA | NA | TRBJ2-5 | TRBV20-1 | TGCAGTGCTATTAGCCGCGAGACCCAGTACTTC | CSAISRETQYF
14 | NA | once | TRBJ2-5 | TRBV5-1 | TGCGCCAGCAGCCCGACAGGAGCTGGGGAGACCCAGTACTTC | CASSPTGAGETQYF
13 | NA | NA | TRBJ2-7 | TRBV12-3/TRBV12-4 | TGTGCCAGCAGTTTCTCCTACTCCTACGAGCAGTACTTC | CASSFSYSYEQYF
14 | TRBD1 | NA | TRBJ2-7 | TRBV30 | TGTGCCTGGACACACAGGGGTGCCCCCTACGAGCAGTACTTC | CAWTHRGAPYEQYF
14 | TRBD1 | NA | TRBJ2-2 | TRBV7-9 | TGTGCCAGCAGCCGGGACAGTTACACCGGGGAGCTGTTTTTT | CASSRDSYTGELFF
14 | TRBD2 | NA | TRBJ2-1 | TRBV2 | TGTGCCAGCAGTGATGGCGGGAGCAACAATGAGCAGTTCTTC | CASSDGGSNNEQFF
16 | NA | NA | TRBJ2-4 | TRBV21-1 | TGTGCCAGCGGATTTCCTATCCGGGACAGGGGGTTGCAAAGGTACTTC | CASGFPIRDRGLQRYF
13 | NA | NA | TRBJ1-1 | TRBV2 | TGTGCCAGCACGACAGGACAGAACACTGAAGCTTTCTTT | CASTTGQNTEAFF
16 | TRBD1 | NA | TRBJ1-3 | TRBV3-1/TRBV3-2 | TGTGCCAGCAGCCGGCGGACAGGGGGGACTGGAAACACCATATATTTT | CASSRRTGGTGNTIYF
13 | NA | NA | TRBJ2-7 | TRBV5-4 | TGTGCCAGCAGCTTTCCCCCTCTCGGGGAGCAGTACTTC | CASSFPPLGEQYF
14 | NA | NA | TRBJ2-2 | TRBV12-5 | TGTGCTAGTGGTTTCACCGGGAACACCGGGGAGCTGTTTTTT | CASGFTGNTGELFF
14 | NA | NA | TRBJ2-1 | TRBV6-4 | TGTGCCAGCAGTGCAGAGGGGGGGCGGACTGAGCAGTTCTTC | CASSAEGGRTEQFF
16 | NA | NA | TRBJ1-3 | TRBV3-1/TRBV3-2 | TGTGCCAGCAGCCCACGGGACGGGAGCTCTGGAAACACCATATATTTT | CASSPRDGSSGNTIYF
14 | TRBD2 | once | TRBJ2-7 | TRBV5-6 | TGTGCCAGCAGCTCGGGACTAGCGGGTCTCGAGCAGTACTTC | CASSSGLAGLEQYF
15 | TRBD1 | NA | TRBJ2-5 | TRBV19 | TGTGCCAGTAGTGCGCCGAGACAGGGACAAGAGACCCAGTACTTC | CASSAPRQGQETQYF
13 | TRBD1 | NA | TRBJ1-2 | TRBV2 | TGTGCCAGGAGGGACAGCGCTAACTATGGCTACACCTTC | CARRDSANYGYTF
19 | TRBD2 | NA | TRBJ2-7 | TRBV3-1/TRBV3-2 | TGTGCCAGCAGCCAACATCTAGCGGGAGGGCCCGGGGGCTCCTACGAGCAGTACTTC | CASSQHLAGGPGGSYEQYF
13 | TRBD2 | NA | TRBJ2-5 | TRBV5-6 | TGTGCCAGCAGCCTAGCGGTTCAAGAGACCCAGTACTTC | CASSLAVQETQYF
15 | NA | few | TRBJ1-2 | TRBV28 | TGTGCCAGCAGTTTTGGAGGGACCCCGGGTGGGGGCTACACCTTC | CASSFGGTPGGGYTF
15 | NA | NA | TRBJ1-1 | TRBV7-9 | TGTGCCAGCAGCTTAGTACCGGGGGGGAACACTGAAGCTTTCTTT | CASSLVPGGNTEAFF